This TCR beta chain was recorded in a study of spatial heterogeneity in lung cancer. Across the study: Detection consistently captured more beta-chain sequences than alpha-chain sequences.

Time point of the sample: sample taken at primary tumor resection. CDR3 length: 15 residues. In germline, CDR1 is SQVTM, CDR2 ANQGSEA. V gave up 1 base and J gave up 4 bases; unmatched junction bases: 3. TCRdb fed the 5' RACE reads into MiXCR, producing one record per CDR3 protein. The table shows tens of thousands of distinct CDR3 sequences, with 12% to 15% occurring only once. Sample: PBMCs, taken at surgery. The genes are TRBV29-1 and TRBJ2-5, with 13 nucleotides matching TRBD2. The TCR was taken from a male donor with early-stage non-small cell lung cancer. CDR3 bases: TGCAGCGTTGAAGGGACTAGCGGGAGTTTAGAGACCCAGTACTTC. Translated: CSVEGTSGSLETQYF.